These 10 T cell receptor beta chains came from one sample sequenced in a study of blood T cells in healthy people across ages. The authors ran a second PCR of about 6 to 12 cycles using a sample-barcoded 5' primer and a J-beta primer mix. TCRdb reanalysed the 5' RACE reads using MiXCR and keeps one entry per CDR3 protein. This table has 850,000 or so distinct CDR3 sequences, 29% appearing once. Sequenced: blood. The source is a woman at least 80 years old in good health.

This clonotype was counted many times. The chain is built from TRBV9 and TRBJ2-7; TRBD2 agrees at 8 bases. This CDR3 has 16 residues. J lost 7 bases, V lost 0 bases, and 12 bases had no gene match. CDR1 and CDR2 (germline): SGDLS, YYNGEE. Here the CDR3 reads CASSVGGRSAGIEQYF. The CDR3 nucleotides are TGTGCCAGCAGCGTAGGCGGGAGGTCGGCAGGGATTGAGCAGTACTTC.

The rearrangement links TRBV7-2 to TRBJ2-5, with 9 bases aligning to TRBD2. Germline CDR1 is SGHTA and CDR2 is FQGNSA. There are 13 residues in the CDR3. J gave up 5 bases and V 8 bases, and 6 bases lay outside the gene matches. The CDR3 coding sequence is TGTGCCAGCGGCAGGGCGGGGGGGGAGACCCAGTACTTC. Encoded protein: CASGRAGGETQYF.

This clonotype was seen ten or more times. The CDR3 DNA sequence: TGTGCCAGCAGCTTATGCGGGGGGTCTGGCACAGATACGCAGTATTTT. Translating it yields CASSLCGGSGTDTQYF. The chain recombines TRBV7-7 with TRBJ2-3; 8 nucleotides align to TRBD2. The CDR3 covers 16 residues. With 2 bases clipped from V and 1 base from J, the junction kept 5 bases outside the gene matches. Per the germline V gene, CDR1 is SSHAT and CDR2 is FNYEAQ (reference sequence).

This clonotype was recorded many times. This rearrangement joins TRBV5-6 to TRBJ2-1; D is undetermined. The ends were cut back, 0 bases at V and 7 bases at J, with 11 bases in the middle. The germline CDR1 and CDR2 sequences are SGHDT and YYEEEE. This CDR3 spans 14 amino acids. The CDR3 here is CASSLDAGVNEQFF. Here the CDR3 DNA reads TGTGCCAGCAGCTTGGACGCTGGGGTGAATGAGCAGTTCTTC.

At least ten counts were recorded for this clonotype. The V and J genes are TRBV7-9 and TRBJ2-6, with a weak D call TRBD1 (6 bases). Germline loops: CDR1 SEHNR, CDR2 FQNEAQ (reference sequence). The V end was cut by 5 bases, the J end by 1 base, with 9 bases between. This CDR3 spans 15 amino acids. CDR3 sequence (DNA): TGTGCCAGCAGCGAGGACAGATCTGGGGCCAACGTCCTGACTTTC. This codes for CASSEDRSGANVLTF.

CDR3 sequence (DNA): TGTGCCAGCAGCTTAGCAGGGGCGCGGAGCAATCAGCCCCAGCATTTT. Residues: CASSLAGARSNQPQHF. This chain joins TRBV7-9 and TRBJ1-5; D may be TRBD1 (5 bases). Germline V lookup: CDR1 SEHNR, CDR2 FQNEAQ (reference sequence). Trimming left V 0 bases short and J 1 base short, with 10 bases between. The CDR3 runs to 16 residues.

Comment on this clonotype: Germline is not matched at one junction end, which may reflect a read error. This rearrangement joins TRBV7-2 to TRBJ2-3, with TRBD2 matching 10 bases. The CDR3 is made up of 17 amino acids. Germline lookup yields CDR1 SGHTA and CDR2 FQGNSA. CDR3 in DNA: TGTGCCAGCAGCCTAGCCCCTAGCGGGAGCGCTGGAGATACGCAGTATTTT. It codes for CASSLAPSGSAGDTQYF.

The gene calls are TRBV5-1 and TRBJ2-5, with D perhaps matching TRBD2 (6 bases). Trimming left V 7 bases short and J 2 bases short, with 15 bases between. The CDR3 sequence is 14 residues long. Germline CDR1 is SGHRS and CDR2 is YFSETQ. CDR3 amino acids: CASSLHAGQETQYF. CDR3 coding DNA: TGCGCCAGCTCCCTTCACGCGGGGCAAGAGACCCAGTACTTC.

J is TRBJ2-7 and V is TRBV10-1; 8 positions match TRBD1. Germline V CDR1 and CDR2: WNHNN, SYGVQD (reference sequence). V shed 3 bases, J shed 1 base, and the junction held 5 bases outside the gene matches. The CDR3 sequence is 15 residues long. The CDR3 reads CASSDEDRVSYEQYF. The CDR3 DNA reads as TGCGCCAGCAGTGACGAGGACAGGGTGTCCTACGAGCAGTACTTC.

This clonotype was seen repeatedly, ten times or more. The V gene is TRBV7-9, the J gene TRBJ2-3; D gene uncertain. Germline V gives CDR1 SEHNR, CDR2 FQNEAQ (reference sequence). V gave up 5 bases and J gave up 0 bases, with 15 bases separating them. The CDR3 covers 16 residues. The CDR3 DNA sequence: TGTGCCAGCAGCAGGAGCCCCCAGGTTAGCACAGATACGCAGTATTTT. Its translation: CASSRSPQVSTDTQYF.